This entry lists 12 T cell receptor beta chains sequenced from one sample in a study of T cells in Graves' hyperthyroidism and ophthalmopathy. Amplification yielded TCR beta CDR3 regions, with RNA transcripts as the source. First-round RT-PCR targeting the TCR CDR3 was performed with the HTBI primer set. TCRdb ran MiXCR on the multiplex PCR reads and lists one entry per CDR3 protein. The data contain fewer than 800,000 distinct CDR3 sequences, approximately 16% of them singletons. Sequences were obtained from blood. Every receptor here comes from a young man with Graves' hyperthyroidism.

The chain employs TRBV20-1 and TRBJ1-2, with no clear D. Germline V gives CDR1 DFQATT, CDR2 SNEGSKA (reference sequence). This CDR3 is built from 13 residues. Trimming stripped 3 bases from V and 8 bases from J, with 16 bases between. CDR3 loop: CSASVTQVSGYTF. CDR3 in DNA: TGCAGTGCTAGTGTCACCCAGGTGTCGGGCTACACCTTC.

This clonotype turned up a few times. V gene TRBV6-1 combines with J gene TRBJ2-5; 9 positions agree with TRBD1. V trimming: 7 bases; J trimming: 5 bases; junction bases outside the gene matches: 11. CDR3 size: 15 residues. The V gene's germline CDR1 is MNHNS and CDR2 SASEGT. The CDR3 DNA is TGTGCCAGCACCTACGAGGGACAGGGAAGTGAGACCCAGTACTTC. Amino acid sequence: CASTYEGQGSETQYF.

This clonotype appeared a few times. CDR3 in amino acids: CSPLGWSDTQYF. CDR3 in DNA: TGCAGTCCGTTAGGGTGGTCAGATACGCAGTATTTT. V gene TRBV20-1 combines with J gene TRBJ2-3; no clear D gene. This CDR3 region has 12 residues. Germline V gene lookup returns CDR1 DFQATT and CDR2 SNEGSKA (reference sequence). Trimming removed 8 bases at V and 4 bases at J, with 13 bases between.

Ten or more counts support this clonotype. This chain links TRBV28 with TRBJ1-6; D call uncertain. Looked up from germline, CDR1 is MDHEN and CDR2 is SYDVKM. The CDR3 contains 14 residues. Trimming removed 3 bases at V and 9 bases at J, with 12 bases between. CDR3 amino acids: CASSLREVSSPLHF. The CDR3 DNA sequence: TGTGCCAGCAGTTTGAGGGAAGTGAGTTCACCCCTCCACTTT.

This clonotype was seen a few times. This chain joins TRBV7-2 and TRBJ2-1; D is perhaps TRBD2 (6 bases). Trimming removed 1 base from V and 8 bases from J, with 12 bases in between. The germline gives CDR1 SGHTA, CDR2 FQGNSA. The CDR3 consists of 14 residues. The CDR3 coding sequence is TGTGCCAGCAGCTTAGGGCGGAGGGTCGATGAGCAGTTCTTC. It yields the protein CASSLGRRVDEQFF.

The sample holds many counts of this clonotype. This sequence joins TRBV3-1 and TRBJ1-1; no definite D call. V was trimmed by 5 bases and J by 1 base, leaving 8 bases between them. The V gene's germline CDR1 is LGHDT and CDR2 YNNKEL (reference sequence). The CDR3 consists of 13 residues. CDR3: CASSNDANTEAFF. The CDR3 DNA follows: TGTGCCAGCAGCAACGACGCGAACACTGAAGCTTTCTTT.

This clonotype was counted a few times. The V call is TRBV30, the J call TRBJ2-1; tentatively, D is TRBD1 (5 bases). CDR1 is GTSNPN, CDR2 SVGIG, per germline (reference sequence). The ends were cut back, 1 base at V and 8 bases at J, with 9 bases in the middle. This CDR3 spans 12 amino acids. The CDR3 is CAWSEGVDEQFF. DNA for the CDR3: TGTGCCTGGAGTGAAGGGGTGGATGAGCAGTTCTTC.

Note on this clonotype: At one end the junction does not follow the germline gene, possibly because of a read error. The V call is TRBV6-5, the J call TRBJ2-2; weak D call: TRBD2 (6 bases). The germline V gene has CDR1 MNHEY and CDR2 SVGAGI. The CDR3 is 16 amino acids. The CDR3 sequence: CASSYFSGTGSGGLFF. CDR3 nucleotide sequence: TGTGCCAGCAGTTACTTCTCGGGGACTGGGTCCGGGGGGCTGTTTTTT.

The chain's CDR3 is CASSALGGTRRYEQYF. CDR3 DNA sequence: TGTGCCAGCAGCGCGCTAGGGGGGACCCGTAGGTACGAGCAGTACTTC. The V gene is TRBV7-9, the J gene TRBJ2-7, with D perhaps being TRBD1 or TRBD2 (6 bases each). Germline CDR1 SEHNR, CDR2 FQNEAQ (reference sequence). This CDR3 has 16 amino acids. Trimming took off 5 bases at V and 4 bases at J, with 21 bases between the two ends.

This clonotype has at least ten counts. The chain links TRBV28 to TRBJ2-5, with D possibly matching TRBD2 (6 bases). In germline, CDR1 is MDHEN, CDR2 SYDVKM. The germline V and J ends were trimmed by 5 bases and 5 bases, with 18 bases remaining between them. This CDR3 region has 15 residues. CDR3 sequence (DNA): TGTGCCAGCAGTCCAAGTACGGGGGTTGGGGAGACCCAGTACTTC. Encoded protein: CASSPSTGVGETQYF. Combining the CDR3 with reference TRBV28 and TRBJ2-5 gives the whole variable domain DVKVTQSSRYLVKRTGEKVFLECVQDMDHENMFWYRQDPGLGLRLIYFSYDVKMKEKGDIPEGYSVSREKKERFSLILESASTNQTSMYLCASSPSTGVGETQYFGPGTRLLVL.

This clonotype was observed a handful of times. The chain uses TRBV20-1 and TRBJ2-1; D perhaps matches TRBD2 (5 bases). V lost 2 bases, J lost 3 bases, and 11 bases lay in between. This CDR3 region has 14 residues. From germline, CDR1 is DFQATT and CDR2 SNEGSKA (reference sequence). The CDR3 DNA is TGCAGTGCTAGATGGGAGTTACGCTACAATGAGCAGTTCTTC. It specifies CSARWELRYNEQFF.

As concerns this clonotype: A much larger clone differs by one base, so this may be a read error. The V gene is TRBV28, the J gene TRBJ2-7; TRBD2 agrees at 14 bases. V dropped 6 bases and J dropped 4; count of bases not matched to a gene: 5. This CDR3 has 15 amino acids. Germline CDR1 and CDR2: MDHEN and SYDVKM. The CDR3 protein is CASRSRTSGRYEQYF. The DNA of the CDR3 is TGTGCCAGCAGGTCGAGGACTAGCGGGAGGTACGAGCAGTACTTC.